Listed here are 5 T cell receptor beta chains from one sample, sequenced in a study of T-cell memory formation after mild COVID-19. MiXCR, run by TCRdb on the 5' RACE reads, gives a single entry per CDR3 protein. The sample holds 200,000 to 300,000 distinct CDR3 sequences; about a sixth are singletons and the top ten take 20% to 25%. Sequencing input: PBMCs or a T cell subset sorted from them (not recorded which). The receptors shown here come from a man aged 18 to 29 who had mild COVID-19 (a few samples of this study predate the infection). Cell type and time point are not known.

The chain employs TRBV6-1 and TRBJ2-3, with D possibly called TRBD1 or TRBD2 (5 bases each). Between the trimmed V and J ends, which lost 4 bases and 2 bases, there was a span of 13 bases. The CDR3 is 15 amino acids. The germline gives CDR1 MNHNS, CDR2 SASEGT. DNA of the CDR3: TGTGCCAGCAGTGCGGGGACGGAGGTCACAGATACGCAGTATTTT. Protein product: CASSAGTEVTDTQYF.

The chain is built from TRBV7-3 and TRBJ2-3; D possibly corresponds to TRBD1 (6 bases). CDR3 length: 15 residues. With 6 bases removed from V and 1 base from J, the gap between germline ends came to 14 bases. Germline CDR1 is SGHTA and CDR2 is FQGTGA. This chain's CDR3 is CASSPGVGRTDTQYF. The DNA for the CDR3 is TGTGCCAGCAGTCCAGGGGTGGGTCGCACAGATACGCAGTATTTT.

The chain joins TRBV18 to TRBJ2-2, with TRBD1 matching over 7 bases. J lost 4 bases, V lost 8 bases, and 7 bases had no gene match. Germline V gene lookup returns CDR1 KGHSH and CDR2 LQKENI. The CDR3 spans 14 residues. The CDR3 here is CASLRAGGTGELFF. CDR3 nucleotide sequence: TGTGCCAGCCTACGAGCAGGGGGCACCGGGGAGCTGTTTTTT.

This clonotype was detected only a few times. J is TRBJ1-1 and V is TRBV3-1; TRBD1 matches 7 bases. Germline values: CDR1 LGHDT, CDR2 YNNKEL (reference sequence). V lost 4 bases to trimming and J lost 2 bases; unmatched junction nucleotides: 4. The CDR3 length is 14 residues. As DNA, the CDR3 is TGTGCCAGCAGCCTCAGGGGGGCAAACACTGAAGCTTTCTTT. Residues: CASSLRGANTEAFF.

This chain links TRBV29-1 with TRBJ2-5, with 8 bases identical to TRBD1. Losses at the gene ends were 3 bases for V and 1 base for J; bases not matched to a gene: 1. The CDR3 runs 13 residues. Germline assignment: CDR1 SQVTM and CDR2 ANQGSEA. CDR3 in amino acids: CSVDRGLQETQYF. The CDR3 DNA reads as TGCAGCGTTGACAGGGGGCTCCAAGAGACCCAGTACTTC.